The T cell receptor beta chain under discussion was sequenced for a study of post-analysis software for immune sequencing data. General study results and limits: Samples prepared in the same batch strongly co-clustered by F measure. A handful of TRBV segments, including TRBV5-6, TRBV5-1 and TRBV20-1, were more frequent in patients than controls.

This clonotype appeared a few times. Its cognate antigen is unknown. This CDR3 has 17 residues. CDR1 SGHAT and CDR2 FQNNGV come from the germline V gene. V was pared by 4 bases and J by 0 bases, with 11 bases of the junction left unmatched. Unique molecular identifiers were carried by the TCR beta cDNA libraries. Each batch of 1 to 10 million T cells produced roughly 450,000 cDNA molecules. TCRdb reprocessed the PCR reads with MiXCR, giving one entry per CDR3 protein. This table holds about 400,000 distinct CDR3 sequences, around 33% found once. The material sequenced was blood. The chain is built from TRBV11-2 and TRBJ2-7; 8 nucleotides line up with TRBD1. The origin of this receptor is a girl aged 10-17 years with multiple sclerosis. DNA of the CDR3: TGTGCCAGCAGCTCTTGGACAGGGTTAAAGGGCTCCTACGAGCAGTACTTC. Its translation: CASSSWTGLKGSYEQYF. The full variable domain, in which reference TRBV11-2 and TRBJ2-7 provide the parts outside the CDR3, is EAGVAQSPRYKIIEKRQSVAFWCNPISGHATLYWYQQILGQGPKLLIQFQNNGVVDDSQLPKDRFSAERLKGVDSTLKIQPAKLEDSAVYLCASSSWTGLKGSYEQYFGPGTRLTVT.